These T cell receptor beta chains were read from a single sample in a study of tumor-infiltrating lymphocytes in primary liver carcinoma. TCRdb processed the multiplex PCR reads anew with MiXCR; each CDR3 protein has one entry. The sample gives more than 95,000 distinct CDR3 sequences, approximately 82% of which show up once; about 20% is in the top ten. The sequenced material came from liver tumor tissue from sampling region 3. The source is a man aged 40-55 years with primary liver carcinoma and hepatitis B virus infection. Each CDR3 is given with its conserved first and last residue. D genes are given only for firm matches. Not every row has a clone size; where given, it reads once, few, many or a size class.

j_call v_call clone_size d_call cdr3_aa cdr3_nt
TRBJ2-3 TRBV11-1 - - CASSSGGSSVRGRTDTQYF TGTGCCAGTAGCTCTGGGGGAAGCTCTGTTAGAGGCCGCACAGATACGCAGTATTTT
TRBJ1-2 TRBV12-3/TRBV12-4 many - CASTPGGEDYGYTF TGTGCCAGCACCCCGGGGGGCGAGGACTATGGCTACACCTTC
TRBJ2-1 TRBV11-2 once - CASSTGTSFYNEQFF TGTGCCAGCAGCACCGGGACTTCCTTCTACAATGAGCAGTTCTTC
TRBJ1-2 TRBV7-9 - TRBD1 CASIWDRWFHSYTF TGTGCCAGCATATGGGACAGGTGGTTTCATAGCTACACCTTC
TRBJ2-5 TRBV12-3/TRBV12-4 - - CASNMTGTETQYF TGCGCCAGCAACATGACAGGGACTGAGACCCAGTACTTC
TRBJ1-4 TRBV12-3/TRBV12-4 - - CAGSLRQENEKLFF TGTGCCGGCAGTTTAAGACAGGAGAATGAAAAACTGTTTTTT
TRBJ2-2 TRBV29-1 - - CNVRTCGELFF TGCAACGTTCGGACATGCGGGGAGCTGTTTTTT
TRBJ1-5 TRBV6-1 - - CTCSPSRGYYVPQHF TGTACCTGCAGTCCATCTCGAGGGTATTACGTGCCCCAGCATTTT
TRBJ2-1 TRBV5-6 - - CASSLGRNRSGYGEQFF TGTGCCAGCAGCTTGGGACGGAACCGCTCTGGGTACGGTGAGCAGTTCTTC
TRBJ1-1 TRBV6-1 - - CASREGACPEAFF TGTGCCAGCAGAGAGGGAGCTTGTCCTGAAGCTTTCTTT
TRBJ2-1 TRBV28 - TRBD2 CAISSPSGTGGFFNEQFF TGTGCCATCAGTTCCCCCTCGGGGACGGGAGGGTTCTTCAATGAGCAGTTCTTC
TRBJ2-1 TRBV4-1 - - CASSQVDGWNEQFF TGCGCCAGTAGCCAGGTTGATGGGTGGAATGAGCAGTTCTTC
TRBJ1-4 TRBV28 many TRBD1 CASSGRDRSATNEKLFF TGTGCCAGCAGTGGCCGGGACAGGAGTGCAACTAATGAAAAACTGTTTTTT
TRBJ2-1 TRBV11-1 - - CPSSPIGGAYYNEQFF TGTCCTAGCAGCCCCATAGGGGGAGCGTATTACAATGAGCAGTTCTTC
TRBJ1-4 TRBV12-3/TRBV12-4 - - CASNLSGVGEKLFF TGTGCCAGTAATTTAAGTGGGGTTGGTGAAAAACTGTTTTTT
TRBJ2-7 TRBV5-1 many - CASSLVTSYEQYF TGCGCCAGCAGCTTGGTGACGTCCTACGAGCAGTACTTC
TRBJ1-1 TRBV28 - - CAGSLTTAAFF TGTGCCGGCAGTTTGACCACTGCAGCTTTCTTT
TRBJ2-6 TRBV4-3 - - CASSNGNPGANVLTF TGCGCCAGCAGTAACGGAAACCCTGGGGCCAACGTCCTGACTTTC
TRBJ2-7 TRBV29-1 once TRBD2 CNVQSRGGREQYF TGCAACGTTCAATCGAGGGGAGGGCGCGAGCAATATTTC
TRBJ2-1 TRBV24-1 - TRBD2 CATSDATSGSLNEQFF TGTGCCACCAGTGATGCGACTAGCGGGTCTCTTAATGAGCAGTTCTTC
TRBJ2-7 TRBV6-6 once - CASSKLDMVRLQSRYEQYF TGTGCCAGCAGTAAACTCGACATGGTTAGGCTCCAGAGCCGCTACGAGCAGTACTTC
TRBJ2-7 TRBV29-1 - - CSVGHGAGEQYF TGTAGCGTTGGGCACGGGGCAGGGGAGCAGTACTTC
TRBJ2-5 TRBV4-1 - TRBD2 CASRQVFSGLGETQYF TGCGCCAGCAGACAGGTATTTAGCGGGTTGGGAGAGACCCAGTACTTC
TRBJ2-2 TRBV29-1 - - CRGIQGPGELFF TGCAGAGGTATCCAGGGGCCCGGGGAGCTGTTTTTT
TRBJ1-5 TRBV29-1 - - CSVLGQISQPQHF TGCAGCGTTCTCGGACAGATCAGTCAGCCCCAGCATTTC
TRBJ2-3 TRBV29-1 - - CSALAVVLTQYF TGCAGCGCTTTGGCGGTGGTTCTCACGCAGTATTTT
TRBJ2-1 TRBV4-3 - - CASSLDRSGFPNEQFF TGCGCCAGCAGCCTAGATAGGAGCGGGTTTCCCAATGAGCAGTTCTTT
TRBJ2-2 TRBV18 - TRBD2 CASSPSLAGVIGELFF TGTGCCAGCTCACCGTCCCTAGCGGGAGTGATCGGGGAGCTGTTTTTT
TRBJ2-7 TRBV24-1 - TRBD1 CSTRWPGQGSYGQYF TGTTCCACCAGGTGGCCGGGACAGGGGTCCTACGGGCAGTACTTC
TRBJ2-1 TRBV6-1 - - CASDLGSSYNEQFF TGTGCCAGCGACTTGGGGAGCTCTTACAATGAGCAGTTCTTC
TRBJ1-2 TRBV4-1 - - CASSQDARRNIYDYTF TGCGCCAGCAGCCAAGATGCGCGAAGGAATATCTATGACTACACCTTC
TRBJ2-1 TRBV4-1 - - CASSQEGTGRWNEQFF TGCGCCAGCAGCCAAGAAGGAACGGGAAGGTGGAATGAGCAGTTCTTT
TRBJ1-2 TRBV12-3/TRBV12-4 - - CASSSQSLDYTF TGTGCCAGCAGTTCGCAGAGTTTGGACTACACTTTC
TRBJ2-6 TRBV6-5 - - CVSAFTGFPGANVLTF TGTGTCAGCGCTTTTACAGGGTTTCCTGGGGCCAACGTTCTGACTTTC
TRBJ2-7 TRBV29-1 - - CSVEDAGESSYVQYF TGCAGCGTTGAAGATGCAGGAGAGAGCTCCTACGTGCAGTACTTC
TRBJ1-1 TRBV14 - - CVSSQDQGPYPAFF TGTGTCAGCAGCCAAGATCAGGGCCCTTATCCAGCTTTCTTT
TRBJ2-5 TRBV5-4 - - CASNFNRDGQETQYF TGTGCCAGCAACTTTAACAGGGACGGCCAAGAGACCCAGTACTTC
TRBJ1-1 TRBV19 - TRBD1 CASSIRQGVITEAFF TGTGCCAGTAGTATTCGCCAGGGGGTCATCACTGAAGCTTTCTTT
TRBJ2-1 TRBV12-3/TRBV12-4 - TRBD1 CAGTLMGQAGNEQFF TGTGCTGGCACCCTGATGGGACAGGCGGGGAATGAGCAGTTCTTC
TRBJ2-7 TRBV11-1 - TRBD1 CVSSPRTGNEQYF TGTGTTAGCAGTCCAAGGACAGGGAACGAGCAGTACTTC
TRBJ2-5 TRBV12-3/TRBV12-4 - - CSSRLGDGETQYF TGTTCTAGCAGGCTGGGGGACGGAGAGACCCAGTACTTC